This TCR beta chain was recovered during a study of PD-1 blockade in classical Hodgkin lymphoma. The repertoire was sequenced with immunoSEQ multiplex PCR; TCRdb's copy has only in-frame clones and lacks some. The sample contains about 64,000 clones, around 90% of which appear only once. The time point denotes: cycle 4 day 1 (C4D1), after more than 5 weeks of nivolumab. Autologous stem cell transplantation was followed by relapse in every patient, and brentuximab vedotin exposure varied. Trimming took 0 bases from V and 0 from J, leaving 9 bases between them. This CDR3 region has 16 residues. Germline CDR1 MGHDK, CDR2 SYGVNS.

This specimen consisted of peripheral blood mononuclear cells (PBMCs), obtained before the fourth cycle of nivolumab. The sequence was obtained from a human donor with classical Hodgkin lymphoma. The rearrangement joins TRBV25-1 to TRBJ2-1; no clear D. The CDR3 bases are TGTGCCAGCAGTGAATACGAAGTAGTCTCCTACAATGAGCAGTTCTTC. Amino acid sequence: CASSEYEVVSYNEQFF.